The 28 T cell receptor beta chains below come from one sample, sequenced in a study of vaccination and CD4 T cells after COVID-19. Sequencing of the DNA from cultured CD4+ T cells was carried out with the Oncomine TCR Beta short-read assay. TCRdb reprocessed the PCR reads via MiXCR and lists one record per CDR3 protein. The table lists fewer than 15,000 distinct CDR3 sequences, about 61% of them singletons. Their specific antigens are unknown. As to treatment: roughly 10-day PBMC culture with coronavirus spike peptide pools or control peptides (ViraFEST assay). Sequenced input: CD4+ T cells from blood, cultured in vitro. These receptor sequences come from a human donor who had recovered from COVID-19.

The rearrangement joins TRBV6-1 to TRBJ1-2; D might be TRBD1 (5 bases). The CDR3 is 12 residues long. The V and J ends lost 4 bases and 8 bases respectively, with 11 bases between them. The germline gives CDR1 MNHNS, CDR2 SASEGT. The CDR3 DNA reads TGTGCCAGCAGTGGCGGGTGGGACGGCTACACCTTC. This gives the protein CASSGGWDGYTF.

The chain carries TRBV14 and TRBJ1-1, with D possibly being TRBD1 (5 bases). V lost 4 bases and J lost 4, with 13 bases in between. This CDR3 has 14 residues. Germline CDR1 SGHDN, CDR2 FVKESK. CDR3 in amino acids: CASSPRQRGTEAFF. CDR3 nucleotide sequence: TGTGCCAGCAGCCCGAGACAGAGAGGCACTGAAGCTTTCTTT.

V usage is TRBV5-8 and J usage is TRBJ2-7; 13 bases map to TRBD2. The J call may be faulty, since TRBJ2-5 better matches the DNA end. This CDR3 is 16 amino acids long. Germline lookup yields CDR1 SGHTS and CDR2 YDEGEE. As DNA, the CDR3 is TGTGCCAGCAGCCATCGACTAGCGGGGGGTCAAGAGACCCAGTACTTC. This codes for CASSHRLAGGQETQYF.

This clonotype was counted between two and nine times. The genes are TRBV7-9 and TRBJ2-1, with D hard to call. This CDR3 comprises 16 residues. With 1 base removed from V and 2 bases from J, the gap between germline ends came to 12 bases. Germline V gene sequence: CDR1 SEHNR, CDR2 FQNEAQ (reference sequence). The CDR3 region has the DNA TGTGCCAGCAGCTTAGTGGGGTTGGTAACCTACAATGAGCAGTTCTTC. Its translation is CASSLVGLVTYNEQFF.

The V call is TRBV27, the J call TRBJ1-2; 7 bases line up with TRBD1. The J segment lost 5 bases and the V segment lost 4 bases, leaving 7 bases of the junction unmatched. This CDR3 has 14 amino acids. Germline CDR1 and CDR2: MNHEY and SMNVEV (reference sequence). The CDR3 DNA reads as TGTGCCAGCAGTTCCAGGACAGGCCCATATGGCTACACCTTC. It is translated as CASSSRTGPYGYTF.

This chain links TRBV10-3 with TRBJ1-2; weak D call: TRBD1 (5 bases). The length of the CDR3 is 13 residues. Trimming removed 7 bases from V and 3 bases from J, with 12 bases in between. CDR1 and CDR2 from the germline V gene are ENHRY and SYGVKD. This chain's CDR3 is CAINPRADYGYTF. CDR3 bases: TGTGCCATCAACCCCAGGGCAGACTATGGCTACACCTTC.

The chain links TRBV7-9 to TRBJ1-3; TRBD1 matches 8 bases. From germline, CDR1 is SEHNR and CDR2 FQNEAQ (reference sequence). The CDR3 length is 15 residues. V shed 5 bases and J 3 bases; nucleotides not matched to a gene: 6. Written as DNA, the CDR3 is TGTGCCAGCAGCCCCCAGGGGGCAAGTGGAAACACCATATATTTT. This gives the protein CASSPQGASGNTIYF.

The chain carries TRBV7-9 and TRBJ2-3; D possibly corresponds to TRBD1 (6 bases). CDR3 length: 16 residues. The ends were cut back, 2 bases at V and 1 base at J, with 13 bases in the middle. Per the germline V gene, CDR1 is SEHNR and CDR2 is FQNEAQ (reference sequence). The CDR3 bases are TGTGCCAGCAGCTTAATCGCTGCAGGGGGCACAGATACGCAGTATTTT. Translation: CASSLIAAGGTDTQYF.

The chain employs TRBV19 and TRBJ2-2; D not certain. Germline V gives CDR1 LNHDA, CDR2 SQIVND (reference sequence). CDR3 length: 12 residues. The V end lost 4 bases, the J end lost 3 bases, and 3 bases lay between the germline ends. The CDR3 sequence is CASSTDTGELFF. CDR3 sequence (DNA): TGTGCCAGTAGTACTGACACCGGGGAGCTGTTTTTT.

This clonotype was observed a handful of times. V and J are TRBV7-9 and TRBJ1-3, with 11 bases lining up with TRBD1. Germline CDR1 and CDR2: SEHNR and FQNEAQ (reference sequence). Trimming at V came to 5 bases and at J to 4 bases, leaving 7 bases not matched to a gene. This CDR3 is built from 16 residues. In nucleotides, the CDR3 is TGTGCCAGCAGCCCCGGGACAGGGGGAATGGGAAACACCATATATTTT. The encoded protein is CASSPGTGGMGNTIYF.

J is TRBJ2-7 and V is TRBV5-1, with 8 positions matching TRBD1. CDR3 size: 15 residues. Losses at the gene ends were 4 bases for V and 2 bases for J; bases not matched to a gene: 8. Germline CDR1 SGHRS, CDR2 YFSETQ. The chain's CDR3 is CASSVRPGQAYEQYF. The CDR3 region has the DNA TGCGCCAGCAGCGTTCGACCGGGACAGGCCTACGAGCAGTACTTC.

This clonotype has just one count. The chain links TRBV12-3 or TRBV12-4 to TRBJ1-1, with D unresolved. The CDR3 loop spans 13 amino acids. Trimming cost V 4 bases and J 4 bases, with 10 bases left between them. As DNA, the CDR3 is TGTGCCAGCAGTTCAGAGTCTTTCACTGAAGCTTTCTTT. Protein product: CASSSESFTEAFF.

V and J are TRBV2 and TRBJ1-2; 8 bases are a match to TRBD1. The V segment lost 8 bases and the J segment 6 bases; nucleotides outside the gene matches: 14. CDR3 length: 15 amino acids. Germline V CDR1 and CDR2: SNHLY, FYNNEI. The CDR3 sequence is CASRTTGGRGDGYTF. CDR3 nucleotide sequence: TGTGCCAGCCGAACTACAGGGGGAAGGGGTGATGGCTACACCTTC.

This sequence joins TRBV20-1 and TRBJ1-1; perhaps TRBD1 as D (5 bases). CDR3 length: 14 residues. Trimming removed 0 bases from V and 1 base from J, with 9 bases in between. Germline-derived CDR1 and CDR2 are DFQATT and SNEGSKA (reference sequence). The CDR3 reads CSARDLGPNTEAFF. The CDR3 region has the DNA TGCAGTGCTAGAGATCTGGGGCCGAACACTGAAGCTTTCTTT.

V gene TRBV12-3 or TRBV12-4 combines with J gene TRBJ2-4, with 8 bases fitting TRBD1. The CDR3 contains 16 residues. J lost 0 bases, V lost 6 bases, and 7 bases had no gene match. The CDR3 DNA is TGTGCCAGCAGGGGACAGGAATTTATAGCCAAAAACATTCAGTACTTC. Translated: CASRGQEFIAKNIQYF.

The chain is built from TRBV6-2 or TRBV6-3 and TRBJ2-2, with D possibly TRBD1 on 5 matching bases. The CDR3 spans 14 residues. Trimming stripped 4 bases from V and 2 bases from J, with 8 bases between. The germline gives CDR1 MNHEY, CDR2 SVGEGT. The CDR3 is CASSSGSNTGELFF. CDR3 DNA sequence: TGTGCCAGCAGTTCAGGGTCTAACACCGGGGAGCTGTTTTTT.

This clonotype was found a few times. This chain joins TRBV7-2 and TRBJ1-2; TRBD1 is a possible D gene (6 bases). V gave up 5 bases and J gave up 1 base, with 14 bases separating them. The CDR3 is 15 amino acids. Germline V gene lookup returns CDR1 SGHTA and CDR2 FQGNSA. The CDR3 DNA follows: TGTGCCAGCAGCCCAACAGGGATGGATAACTATGGCTACACCTTC. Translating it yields CASSPTGMDNYGYTF.

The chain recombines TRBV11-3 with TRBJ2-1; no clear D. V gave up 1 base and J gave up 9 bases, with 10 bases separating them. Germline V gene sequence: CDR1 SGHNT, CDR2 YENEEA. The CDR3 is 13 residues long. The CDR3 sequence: CASSLGPRGEQFF. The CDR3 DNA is TGTGCCAGCAGCTTAGGACCTCGCGGTGAGCAGTTCTTC.

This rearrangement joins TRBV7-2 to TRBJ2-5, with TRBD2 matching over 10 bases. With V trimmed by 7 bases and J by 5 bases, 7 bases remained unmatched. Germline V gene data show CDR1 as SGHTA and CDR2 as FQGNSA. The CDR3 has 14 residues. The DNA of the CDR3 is TGTGCCAGCACCCTAACGGGACTAGCGGAGACCCAGTACTTC. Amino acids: CASTLTGLAETQYF.

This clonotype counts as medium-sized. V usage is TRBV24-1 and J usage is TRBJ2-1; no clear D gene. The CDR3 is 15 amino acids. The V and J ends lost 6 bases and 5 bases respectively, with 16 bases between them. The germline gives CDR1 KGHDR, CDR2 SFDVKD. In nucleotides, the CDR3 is TGTGCCACCAGTTCCCCCGCCCGAGACGACAATGAGCAGTTCTTC. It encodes CATSSPARDDNEQFF.

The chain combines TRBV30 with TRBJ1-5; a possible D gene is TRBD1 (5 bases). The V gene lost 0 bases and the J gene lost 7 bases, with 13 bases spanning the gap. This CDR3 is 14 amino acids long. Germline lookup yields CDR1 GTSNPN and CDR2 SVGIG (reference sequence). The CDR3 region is CAWSVLPGGQPQHF. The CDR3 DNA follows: TGTGCCTGGAGTGTACTCCCGGGGGGGCAGCCCCAGCATTTT. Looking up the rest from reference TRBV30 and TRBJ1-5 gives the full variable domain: SQTIHQWPATLVQPVGSPLSLECTVEGTSNPNLYWYRQAAGRGLQLLFYSVGIGQISSEVPQNLSASRPQDRQFILSSKKLLLSDSGFYLCAWSVLPGGQPQHFGDGTRLSIL.

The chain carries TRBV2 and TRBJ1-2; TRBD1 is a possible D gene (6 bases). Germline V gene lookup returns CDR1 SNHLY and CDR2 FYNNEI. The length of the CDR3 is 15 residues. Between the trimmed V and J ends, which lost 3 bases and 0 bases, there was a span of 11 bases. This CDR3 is CASSERQAANYGYTF. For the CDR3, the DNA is TGTGCCAGCAGTGAGAGACAGGCAGCTAACTATGGCTACACCTTC.

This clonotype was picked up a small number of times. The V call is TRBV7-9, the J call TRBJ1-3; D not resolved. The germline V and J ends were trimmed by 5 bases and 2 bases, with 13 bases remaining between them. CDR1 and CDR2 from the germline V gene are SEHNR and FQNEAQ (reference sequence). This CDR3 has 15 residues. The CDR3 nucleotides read TGTGCCAGCAGCACCGGGCGGGGTGCTGGAAACACCATATATTTT. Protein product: CASSTGRGAGNTIYF. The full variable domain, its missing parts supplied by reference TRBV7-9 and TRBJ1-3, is DTGVSQNPRHKITKRGQNVTFRCDPISEHNRLYWYRQTLGQGPEFLTYFQNEAQLEKSRLLSDRFSAERPKGSFSTLEIQRTEQGDSAMYLCASSTGRGAGNTIYFGEGSWLTVV.

The CDR3 loop is CASSALGGGGNQPQHF. CDR3 nucleotides: TGTGCCAGCAGCGCCCTCGGGGGCGGGGGCAATCAGCCCCAGCATTTT. This sequence joins TRBV2 and TRBJ1-5; a possible D gene is TRBD1 (6 bases). V was trimmed by 6 bases and J by 2 bases, leaving 17 bases between them. Looked up from germline, CDR1 is SNHLY and CDR2 is FYNNEI. This CDR3 has 16 amino acids.

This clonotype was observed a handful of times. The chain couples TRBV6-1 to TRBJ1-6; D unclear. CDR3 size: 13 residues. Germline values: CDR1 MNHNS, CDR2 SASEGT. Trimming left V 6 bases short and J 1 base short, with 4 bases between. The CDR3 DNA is TGTGCCAGCAGAGCGTCCTATAATTCACCCCTCCACTTT. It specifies CASRASYNSPLHF.

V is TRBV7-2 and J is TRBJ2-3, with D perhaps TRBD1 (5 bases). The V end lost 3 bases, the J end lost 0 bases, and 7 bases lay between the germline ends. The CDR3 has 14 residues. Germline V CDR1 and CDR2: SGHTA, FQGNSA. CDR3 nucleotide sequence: TGTGCCAGCAGCTTGGACACTAGCACAGATACGCAGTATTTT. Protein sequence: CASSLDTSTDTQYF. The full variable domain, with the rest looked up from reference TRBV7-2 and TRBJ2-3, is GAGVSQSPSNKVTEKGKDVELRCDPISGHTALYWYRQSLGQGLEFLIYFQGNSAPDKSGLPSDRFSAERTGGSVSTLTIQRTQQEDSAVYLCASSLDTSTDTQYFGPGTRLTVL.

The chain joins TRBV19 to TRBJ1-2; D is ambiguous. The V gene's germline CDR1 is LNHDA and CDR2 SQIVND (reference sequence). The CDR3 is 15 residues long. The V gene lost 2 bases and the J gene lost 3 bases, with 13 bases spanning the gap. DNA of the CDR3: TGTGCCAGTAGTATATCCTCTACACACGACTATGGCTACACCTTC. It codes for CASSISSTHDYGYTF.

The CDR3: CSAEDRVGSYEQYF. CDR3 bases: TGCAGTGCTGAAGACAGGGTGGGCTCCTACGAGCAGTACTTC. The V call is TRBV20-1, the J call TRBJ2-7; 7 nucleotides agree with TRBD1. After removal of 5 bases from V and 0 bases from J, the junction contained 7 bases not matched to a gene. Germline V CDR1 and CDR2: DFQATT, SNEGSKA (reference sequence). This CDR3 comprises 14 residues.